This TCR beta chain comes out of a study of T-cell reconstitution after alpha-beta-depleted transplantation in children. Study findings and constraints: The study reportedly traced alpha-beta T cells about two months after transplant to several hundred expanded graft clones. A year had passed since transplant, and T-cell counts and diversity by then came mostly from newly produced T cells.

It was with unique molecular identifiers that the TCRbeta library was prepared. One entry per CDR3 protein results from TCRdb running MiXCR on the PCR reads. The profile covers a few hundred thousand distinct CDR3 sequences, with about 45% appearing a single time and around 29% taken by the ten largest. Details on this clonotype: Its specificity is not known.

This CDR3 is built from 14 residues. Germline CDR1 reads SQVTM; CDR2 reads ANQGSEA. After removal of 7 bases from V and 4 bases from J, the junction contained 6 bases not matched to a gene. The gene calls are TRBV29-1 and TRBJ2-2; 10 bases are shared with TRBD2. This specimen was PBMCs, taken before TCRalphabeta/CD19-depleted stem cell transplant. The clonotype comes from a girl aged 2 to 10 with aplastic anemia, due to receive a stem cell transplant. The CDR3 sequence is CSATSGISTGELFF. The CDR3 bases are TGCAGCGCAACTAGCGGGATATCCACCGGGGAGCTGTTTTTT.